This section outlines one TCR beta chain sequence together with its context. This clone appeared a few times. Its target antigen remains unknown. There are no base qualities to consult, and no much larger clone falls within one base. The entry originates in a study of cytotoxic CD8 clonotypes in ibrutinib-treated CLL (dated by TCRdb to the early 2020s). About the study as a whole: The cohort was composed of ten to eleven relapsed/refractory and roughly 16 treatment-naive patients; IGHV unmutated status was identified in roughly 18 patients. Responses were partial in 24 patients and complete in 2; after median approximately 67 months follow-up, roughly 15 stayed in remission and roughly twelve progressed. The response samples were drawn at a median of approximately 11 months into treatment, with a range of about 6 to 40 months. An average of approximately 260,000 productive templates and about 100,000 productive rearrangements was obtained per sample. Of the roughly 86 participants in the trial, 26 had longitudinal samples available. Cryopreserved peripheral blood mononuclear cells were collected at three points: before therapy, at response, and at either sustained remission or disease progression. Every remission and progressive disease sample was obtained while ibrutinib was still being received by the patients.

The germline V gene yields SGHDN for CDR1 and FVKESK for CDR2. Including cysteine and phenylalanine, the CDR3 has 15 amino acids. CDR3 DNA only is kept here, 45 bases in frame from base 1. V is cut by 5 bases and J by 7 bases, and the space between the germline ends is 17 bases. The goal of deep resolution MiSeq sequencing was a depth between 1 in 1 million and 1 in 200,000 T cells, and coverage averaged 10x per clonotype. TCR beta libraries were generated with the immunoSEQ hsTCRB Kit. The paper's data handling went like this. The data were analyzed with ImmunoSEQ Analyzer and ImmunoSEQ Data Assistant, and V, D and J gene assignments followed IMGT definitions. Clonality was computed as one minus normalized Shannon entropy of productive rearrangement frequencies, ranging from 0 to 1. Only overrepresented clonotypes making up at least 0.05% of the repertoire of each patient were included in the public clonotype analysis. About a dozen age-matched healthy donor repertoires from immuneACCESS served as clonality controls. TCRdb carries this immuneACCESS record with in-frame sequences only. Its versions omit some clonotypes, under half of them owing to an unresolved V gene in the studies checked, with the rest unexplained. That table supplies the V and J calls and clone size; D and trimming were determined from the DNA. The sample table contains 40,000 to 60,000 clones; only one count was recorded for around half of them. Less than 35% of the sample is in the top ten clones.

Overall study outcomes, separate from this receptor: Sustained-remission and progressing patients did not have matched sampling times, and lymph node repertoires were not examined. Baseline clonality exceeded that of age-matched healthy donors and correlated strongly with circulating CD8+ T-cell counts. Public clonotypes were found to be uncommon and were observed to contract or remain stable during treatment; the increase in clonality was shown to reflect expansion of private clonotypes at ibrutinib response. At ibrutinib response clonality went up, during sustained remission it held steady, and at progression it dropped back toward baseline.

The time point label, as the study defines it: 12 months on ibrutinib. For TCR beta library preparation, approximately 2.2 micrograms of genomic DNA were isolated from cryopreserved PBMCs. Longitudinal blood samples from CLL patients receiving ibrutinib monotherapy were subjected to high-throughput TCR beta sequencing. The patients took part in an open-label, single-center phase 2 trial of ibrutinib monotherapy. The receptor was derived from a human donor with chronic lymphocytic leukemia. Here the sequenced sample was PBMCs, taken after 12 months of ibrutinib treatment. The rearranged segments are TRBV14 and TRBJ1-4; D gene: possibly TRBD1, on 5 matching bases. The CDR3 reads CASSNGGTHGEKLFF. The DNA is as follows: TGTGCCAGCAGCAACGGTGGGACGCACGGTGAAAAACTGTTTTTT.